These T cell receptor beta chains were read from a single sample in a study of cytomegalovirus exposure and HLA in healthy donors. Libraries were prepared by immunoSEQ multiplex PCR; TCRdb keeps only in-frame clonotypes and omits some of them. The repertoire consists of some 150,000 clones, with around 67% occurring once and the leading ten covering around 4%. The specimen was PBMCs. The receptors shown here come from a man between 18 and 29 years old in good health and CMV-seropositive. Both conserved end residues are part of each CDR3. Fields, in order: J gene, V gene, D gene, CDR3 protein. D genes are given only for firm matches.

>TRBJ1-1|TRBV6-5|NA
CASSYSSRRGEAFF
>TRBJ2-5|TRBV7-2|NA
CASSLVQAQETQYF
>TRBJ1-1|TRBV19|NA
CASSITGSLFFTEAFF
>TRBJ2-7|TRBV4-1|TRBD1
CASSLRDRGQSEQYF
>TRBJ2-5|TRBV11-2|NA
CASSLILGGGQYF
>TRBJ2-1|TRBV5-1|TRBD2
CASRREGTEQFF
>TRBJ1-4|TRBV5-6|NA
CASSSESPYEKLFF
>TRBJ2-7|TRBV6-6|NA
CASSPDRAEQYF
>TRBJ2-7|TRBV5-6|TRBD2
CASSWGLAGGYEQYF
>TRBJ1-1|TRBV25-1|NA
CASSEVGGTNTEAFF
>TRBJ2-7|TRBV28|NA
CASSLGLPSSYEQYF
>TRBJ1-1|TRBV28|NA
CASSFRTNTEAFF
>TRBJ1-2|TRBV5-4|TRBD1
CASSLGQGALGYTF
>TRBJ2-5|TRBV7-2|NA
CASSLMGAGETQYF
>TRBJ2-7|TRBV29-1|NA
CSVARAPGEQYF
>TRBJ1-2|TRBV4-3|TRBD1
CASSHTLGQVRGYTF
>TRBJ2-7|TRBV29-1|NA
CSVGLGSYEQYF
>TRBJ2-7|TRBV5-1|TRBD2
CASSWGLAGGLFDEQYF
>TRBJ2-4|TRBV19|NA
CASVDRAKNIQYF
>TRBJ1-5|TRBV7-8|NA
CASSFSVGRGSNQPQHF
>TRBJ1-4|TRBV19|NA
CASTLLQGSTNEKLFF
>TRBJ1-6|TRBV6-5|NA
CASSRLEFGDSPLHF
>TRBJ2-1|TRBV7-2|TRBD2
CASGTSGGYYNEQFF
>TRBJ1-1|TRBV7-2|TRBD1
CASSLDRGRAEAFF
>TRBJ2-7|TRBV5-3|NA
CARSSSNREQYF
>TRBJ2-7|TRBV10-3|NA
CAIGSSTRYEQYF
>TRBJ2-2|TRBV7-8|NA
CASSRTGVGELFF